This T cell receptor (beta chain) was sequenced during a study of PD-1 blockade in classical Hodgkin lymphoma (dated by TCRdb to the early 2020s). Background for the entire study: Nivolumab dosing was 3 mg/kg intravenously every 2 weeks, continuing until either disease progression or unacceptable toxicity. The study used CyTOF and TCR beta sequencing to define a peripheral blood immune signature of response to PD-1 blockade in classical Hodgkin lymphoma. Overall study outcomes, separate from this receptor: The study covered only a single clinical trial cohort, and the causes of the repertoire differences, possibly disease activity or prior therapy, were still not defined. Among trial patients, those achieving complete response had baseline diversity similar to that of newly diagnosed patients, while diversity was significantly lower in partial responders and progressors. Baseline TCR diversity was reported as lower in newly diagnosed patients than in healthy donors, and lower still in relapsed/refractory patients. Lower diversity was seen in patients whose nivolumab began less than 1 year after ASCT, and these patients were left out of later analyses so that immune reconstitution would not confound the results. CD4+ but not CD8+ TCR diversity rose significantly by C4D1 (p=0.0027 vs p=0.16), most apparent in complete responders (p=0.02).

The time point label here, explained by the study, means: cycle 2 day 1 (C2D1) of nivolumab. All trial patients had relapsed after autologous stem cell transplantation, with cohorts A, B and C differing in prior brentuximab vedotin exposure. The trial cohort included 55 to 60 patients with relapsed/refractory classical Hodgkin lymphoma, and each patient had a best overall response of complete response, partial response or progressive disease. Single-agent nivolumab was administered to trial patients in the multi-cohort phase II CheckMate 205 trial. Best overall response was determined by an independent review committee according to the 2007 International Working Group response criteria. Trial PBMCs were collected just before the start of nivolumab (C1D1) and during therapy at cycle 2 day 1 and cycle 4 day 1. Peripheral blood was collected in 8 mL Vacutainer Cell Preparation Tubes, from which PBMCs were isolated by centrifugation and then cryopreserved.

To note about this clone: The antigen this receptor binds is unknown. Base qualities were left out, and no much larger clone turns up one base away.

The Qiagen DNeasy kit was used to extract genomic DNA both from unsorted PBMCs and from the negatively selected CD4+ and CD8+ fractions. TCR beta CDR3 regions were subjected to amplification by immunoSEQ multiplex PCR with primers that anneal to V and J segments. A synthetic immune receptor repertoire was used to minimize amplification bias, and remaining bias was computationally removed after sequencing. The paper's data handling went like this. Repertoire diversity was quantified as the Shannon entropy index using custom Python scripts. The unsorted, CD4+ and CD8+ repertoires were each analyzed separately, with the exception of combined analyses, where CD4+ and CD8+ sequences were merged in silico. Clonal expansion was defined as a frequency increase of at least 2-fold after treatment compared with C1D1, and clones undetected at baseline were assigned a pseudocount of 0.5. Clones with 0 or 1 copy at C1D1 were classified as singleton clones, and clones with 2 or more copies were classified as non-singleton clones. By matching protein sequences in sorted samples from the same patient, clones expanded in unsorted samples were annotated as CD4+, CD8+ or unknown. Wilcoxon tests were applied to paired samples to test diversity changes from C1D1 to C4D1. As stored in TCRdb, this immuneACCESS dataset retains in-frame rearrangements with V and J assigned. A fraction of the clones does not appear; measured against another copy, unresolved V genes explain less than half of the discrepancy, and the remainder lacks a known reason. The DNA gave D and trimming, while V, J and clone size come from that table. This sample lists tens of thousands of clones; nearly 90% were detected once. About 10% of the sample goes to the ten largest clones.

Per the germline V gene, MGHRA is the CDR1 and YSYEKL is the CDR2. Trimming takes 2 bases off V and 6 bases off J; junction bases not matched to a gene: 22. The CDR3 spans 21 residues, from the cysteine through the phenylalanine. This entry keeps only the CDR3 DNA: 63 bases, framed from base 1. The receptor's source is a human donor with classical Hodgkin lymphoma. The sample here was peripheral blood mononuclear cells (PBMCs), taken before the second cycle of nivolumab. Recombination linked TRBV4-1 to TRBJ1-5; TRBD1 lines up with 10 middle nucleotides. The CDR3 region: CASSQFAPPGVGQGVVQPQHF. The sequence in DNA is TGCGCCAGCAGCCAATTTGCCCCCCCCGGCGTCGGACAGGGGGTGGTTCAGCCCCAGCATTTT.